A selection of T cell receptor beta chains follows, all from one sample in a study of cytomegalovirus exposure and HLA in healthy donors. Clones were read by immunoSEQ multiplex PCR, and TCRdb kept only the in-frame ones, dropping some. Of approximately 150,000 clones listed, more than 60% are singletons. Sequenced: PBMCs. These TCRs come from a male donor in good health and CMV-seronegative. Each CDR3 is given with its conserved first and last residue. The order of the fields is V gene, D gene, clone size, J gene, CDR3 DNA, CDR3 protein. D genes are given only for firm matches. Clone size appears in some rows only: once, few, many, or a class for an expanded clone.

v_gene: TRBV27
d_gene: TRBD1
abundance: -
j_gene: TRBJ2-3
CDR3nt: TGTGCCAGCAGGCCGGGACAGGGGACAGATACGCAGTATTTT
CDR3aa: CASRPGQGTDTQYF

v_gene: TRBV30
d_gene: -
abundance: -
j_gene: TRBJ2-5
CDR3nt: TGTGCCTGGAGTGGGCAGGTCCAAGAGACCCAGTACTTC
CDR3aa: CAWSGQVQETQYF

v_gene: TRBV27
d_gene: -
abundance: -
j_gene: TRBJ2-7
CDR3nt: TGTGCCAGCAGTTTATCTACTACCTACGAGCAGTACTTC
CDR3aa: CASSLSTTYEQYF

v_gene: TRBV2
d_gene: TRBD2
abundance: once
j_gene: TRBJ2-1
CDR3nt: TGTGCCAGCAGTGCCGGGACTAGCGGGGGGGCCTTTGAGCAGTTCTTC
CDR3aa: CASSAGTSGGAFEQFF

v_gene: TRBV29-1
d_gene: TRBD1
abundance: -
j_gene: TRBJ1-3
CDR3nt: TGCAGCGTTGAGCACGCAGGGGGTAGTGGAAACACCATATATTTT
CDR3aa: CSVEHAGGSGNTIYF

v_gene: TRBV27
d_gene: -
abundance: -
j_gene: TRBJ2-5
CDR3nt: TGTGCCAGCAGTTTTGGTGGGGGGGAGACCCAGTACTTC
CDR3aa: CASSFGGGETQYF

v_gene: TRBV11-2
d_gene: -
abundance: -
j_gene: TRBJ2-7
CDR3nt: TGTGCCAGCAGCTTTTCGGAGGGTAGCGGCTACGAGCAGTACTTC
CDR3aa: CASSFSEGSGYEQYF

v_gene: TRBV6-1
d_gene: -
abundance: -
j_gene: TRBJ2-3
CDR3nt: TGTGCCAGCAGTGAATGGTTCCAGGGGAGCACAGATACGCAGTATTTT
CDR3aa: CASSEWFQGSTDTQYF

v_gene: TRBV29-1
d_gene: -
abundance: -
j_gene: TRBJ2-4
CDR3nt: TGCAGCGTTGGTGTAGCAGCCGGGGGAATTCAGTACTTC
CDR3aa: CSVGVAAGGIQYF

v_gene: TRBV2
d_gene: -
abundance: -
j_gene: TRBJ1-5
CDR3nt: TGTGCCAGCAGTGCAGTGAGTGGTAGAGGGAGTCAGCCCCAGCATTTT
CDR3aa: CASSAVSGRGSQPQHF

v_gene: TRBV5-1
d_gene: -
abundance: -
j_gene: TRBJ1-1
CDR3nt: TGCGCCAGCAGCTTCGGTGAGTTCGGCACTGAAGCTTTCTTT
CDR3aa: CASSFGEFGTEAFF

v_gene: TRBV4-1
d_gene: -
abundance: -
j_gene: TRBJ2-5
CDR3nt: TGCGCCAGCAGCCAAGATGGTTTAAGGGGGGAGACCCAGTACTTC
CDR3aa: CASSQDGLRGETQYF

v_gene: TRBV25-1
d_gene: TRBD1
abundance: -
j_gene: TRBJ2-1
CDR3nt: TGTGCCAGCAGTGACTCCGGGACAGGGGAGAGGAATGAGCAGTTCTTC
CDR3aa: CASSDSGTGERNEQFF

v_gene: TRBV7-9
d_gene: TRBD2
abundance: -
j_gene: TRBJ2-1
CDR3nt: TGTGCCAGCAGCCCCTGGGTAGCGGGGGGGCGGGATGAGCAGTTCTTC
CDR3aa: CASSPWVAGGRDEQFF

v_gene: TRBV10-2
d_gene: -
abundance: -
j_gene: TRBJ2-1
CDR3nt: TGCGCCAGCCCCGGTTGGACTGATGAGCAGTTCTTC
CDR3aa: CASPGWTDEQFF

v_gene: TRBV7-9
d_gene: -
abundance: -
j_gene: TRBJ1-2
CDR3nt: TGTGCCAGCAGCCCCAGGACAGTATCCTATGGCTACACCTTC
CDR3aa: CASSPRTVSYGYTF

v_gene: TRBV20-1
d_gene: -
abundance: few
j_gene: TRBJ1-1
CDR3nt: TGCAGTGCTGCCTCAAGCCGTGAAGCTTTCTTT
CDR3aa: CSAASSREAFF

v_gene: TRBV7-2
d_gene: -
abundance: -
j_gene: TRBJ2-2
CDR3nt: TGTGCCAGCAGCTTACCCCGGGACACTCTGAACACCGGGGAGCTGTTTTTT
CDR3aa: CASSLPRDTLNTGELFF

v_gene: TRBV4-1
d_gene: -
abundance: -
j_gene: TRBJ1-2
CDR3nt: TGCGCCAGCAGCCAACAGGGATTTGGCTACACCTTC
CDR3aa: CASSQQGFGYTF

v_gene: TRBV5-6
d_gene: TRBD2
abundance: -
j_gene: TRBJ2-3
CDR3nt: TGTGCCAGCAGCTTGGTAGCGGGGGGCACAGATACGCAGTATTTT
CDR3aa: CASSLVAGGTDTQYF

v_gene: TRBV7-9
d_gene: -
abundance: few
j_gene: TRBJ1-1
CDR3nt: TGTGCCAGCAGCTTAGGGGGGGAGACAGTTGAAGCTTTCTTT
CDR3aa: CASSLGGETVEAFF

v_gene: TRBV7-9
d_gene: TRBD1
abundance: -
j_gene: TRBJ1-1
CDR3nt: TGTGCCAGCAGCTTAGTTACAGGGGACACTGAAGCTTTCTTT
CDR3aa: CASSLVTGDTEAFF

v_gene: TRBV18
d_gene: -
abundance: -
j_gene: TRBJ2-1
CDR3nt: TGTGCCAGCTCACCGGGAGAAGGGTCATGGTCCTACAATGAGCAGTTCTTC
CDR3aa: CASSPGEGSWSYNEQFF

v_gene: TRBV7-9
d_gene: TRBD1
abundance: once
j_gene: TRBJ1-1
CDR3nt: TGTGCCAGCAGCTCAAAAACAGGGGCCTCCGACACTGAAGCTTTCTTT
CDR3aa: CASSSKTGASDTEAFF

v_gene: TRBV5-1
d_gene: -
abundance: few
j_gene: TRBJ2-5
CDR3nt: TGCGCCAGCAGCTCAGAGACTAGTGCGGAGACCCAGTACTTC
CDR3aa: CASSSETSAETQYF

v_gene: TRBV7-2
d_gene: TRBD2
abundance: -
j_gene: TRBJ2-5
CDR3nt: TGTGCCAGCAGCTTGGGCGGGGGGGCATCAGAGACCCAGTACTTC
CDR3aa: CASSLGGGASETQYF

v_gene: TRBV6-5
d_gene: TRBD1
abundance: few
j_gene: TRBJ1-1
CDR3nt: TGTGCCAGCAGCCGACAGGGGGACACTGAAGCTTTCTTT
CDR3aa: CASSRQGDTEAFF

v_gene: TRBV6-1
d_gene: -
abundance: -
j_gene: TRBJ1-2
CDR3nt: TGTGCCAGCAGCGGGAGCCAGCCCCCTGGCTACACCTTC
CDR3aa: CASSGSQPPGYTF

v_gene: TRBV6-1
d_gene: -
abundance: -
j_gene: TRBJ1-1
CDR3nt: TGTGCCAGCAGTGGGGAGGGTCTTGAAGCTTTCTTT
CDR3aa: CASSGEGLEAFF

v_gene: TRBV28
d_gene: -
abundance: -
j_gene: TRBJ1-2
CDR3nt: TGTGCCAGCAGTCCCCGGACAGTTAACTATGGCTACACCTTC
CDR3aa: CASSPRTVNYGYTF

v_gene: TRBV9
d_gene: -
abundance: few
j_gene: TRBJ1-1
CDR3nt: TGTGCCAGCAGCGTAGGGCCGGGTAGGAACACTGAAGCTTTCTTT
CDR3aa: CASSVGPGRNTEAFF

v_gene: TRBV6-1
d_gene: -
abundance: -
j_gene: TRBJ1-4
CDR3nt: TGTGCCAGCCTTGGGCAATTAAATGAAAAACTGTTTTTT
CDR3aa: CASLGQLNEKLFF

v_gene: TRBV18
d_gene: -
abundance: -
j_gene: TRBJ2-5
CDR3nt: TGTGCCAGCTCACCAGTGGGGGGGCTGACTCAAGAGACCCAGTACTTC
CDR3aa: CASSPVGGLTQETQYF

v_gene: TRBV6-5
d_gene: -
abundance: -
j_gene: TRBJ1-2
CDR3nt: TGTGCCAGCAGTGTAGCGGGAGGTGGCTACACCTTC
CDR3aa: CASSVAGGGYTF

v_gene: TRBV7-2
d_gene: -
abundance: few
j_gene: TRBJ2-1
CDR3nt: TGTGCCAGCAGCTTAAGCACCGGGGACAATGAGCAGTTCTTC
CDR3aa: CASSLSTGDNEQFF

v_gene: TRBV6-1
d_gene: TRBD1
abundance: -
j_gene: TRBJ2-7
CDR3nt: TGTGCCAGCGCCTTGGGACAGGGAGTCTACGAGCAGTACTTC
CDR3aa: CASALGQGVYEQYF

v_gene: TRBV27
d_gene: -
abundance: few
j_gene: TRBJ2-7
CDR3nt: TGTGCCAGCAGTTACCAGGGGCCCGACTACGAGCAGTACTTC
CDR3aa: CASSYQGPDYEQYF

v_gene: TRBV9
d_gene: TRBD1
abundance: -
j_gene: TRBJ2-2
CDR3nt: TGTGCCAGCAGCTCCAGACAGGGTGGCGCCGGGGAGCTGTTTTTT
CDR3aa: CASSSRQGGAGELFF

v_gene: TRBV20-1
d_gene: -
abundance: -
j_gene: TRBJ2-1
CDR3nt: TGCAGTGCTAGTCATTCGGATGAGCAGTTCTTC
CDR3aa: CSASHSDEQFF

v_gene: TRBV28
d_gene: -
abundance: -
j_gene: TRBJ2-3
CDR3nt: TGTGCCAGCAGTTTGCCAGGCACAGATACGCAGTATTTT
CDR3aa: CASSLPGTDTQYF

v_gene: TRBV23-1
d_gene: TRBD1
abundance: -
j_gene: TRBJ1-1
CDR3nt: TGCGCCAGCACGTCAGACAGGGGGCAGGAGAACACTGAAGCTTTCTTT
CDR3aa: CASTSDRGQENTEAFF

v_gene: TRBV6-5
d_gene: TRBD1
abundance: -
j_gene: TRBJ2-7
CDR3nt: TGTGCCAGCAGGGGCACCGGGACAGGAGTCCACGAGCAGTACTTC
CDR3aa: CASRGTGTGVHEQYF

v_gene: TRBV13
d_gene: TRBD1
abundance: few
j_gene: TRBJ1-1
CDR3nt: TGTGCCAGCAGCTTACAGGGGGCGAACACTGAAGCTTTCTTT
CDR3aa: CASSLQGANTEAFF

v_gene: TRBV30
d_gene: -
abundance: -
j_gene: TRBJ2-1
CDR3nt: TGTGCCTGGAGTGTGATGCGGCTACGCCGGGGGAATGAGCAGTTCTTC
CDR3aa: CAWSVMRLRRGNEQFF

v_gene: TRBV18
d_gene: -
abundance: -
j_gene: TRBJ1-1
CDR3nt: TGTGCCAGCTCACCGCAGGGACTACTGAACACTGAAGCTTTCTTT
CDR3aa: CASSPQGLLNTEAFF

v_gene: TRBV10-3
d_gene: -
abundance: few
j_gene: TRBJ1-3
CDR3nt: TGTGCCATCAGTGACCCACGGGGGTCTGGAAACACCATATATTTT
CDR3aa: CAISDPRGSGNTIYF

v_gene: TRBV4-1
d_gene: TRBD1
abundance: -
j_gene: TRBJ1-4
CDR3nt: TGCGCCAGCAGCCAAGGTGGGACAGTTAATGAAAAACTGTTTTTT
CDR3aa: CASSQGGTVNEKLFF

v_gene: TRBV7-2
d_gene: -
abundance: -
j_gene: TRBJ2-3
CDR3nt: TGTGCCAGCAGCTTAGCCTGGGGCCACACCACAGATACGCGGTATTTT
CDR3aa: CASSLAWGHTTDTRYF

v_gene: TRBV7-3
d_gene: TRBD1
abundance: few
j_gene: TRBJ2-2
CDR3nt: TGTGCCACCTCGCCGATATCAGGGGGGAACACCGGGGAGCTGTTTTTT
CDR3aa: CATSPISGGNTGELFF

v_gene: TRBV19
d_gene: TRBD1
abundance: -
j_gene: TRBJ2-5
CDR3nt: TGTGCCAGTAGTGTGGACAGGGCCCAAGAGACCCAGTACTTC
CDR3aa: CASSVDRAQETQYF